The 27 T cell receptor beta chains in this list originate from one sample, sequenced in a study of shared T cell receptors in the human thymus. Clones were read by immunoSEQ multiplex PCR, and TCRdb kept only the in-frame ones, dropping some. The table records approximately 580,000 clones, about 84% of them present only once. The sample also formed part of further work on human thymus T cells.

What was sequenced was thymocytes. The receptors were sampled from a boy in the first two years of life with a congenital heart defect.

The V call is TRBV19, the J call TRBJ1-5; the match to TRBD1 covers 7 bases. V lost 6 bases and J lost 0; bases outside the gene matches: 5. CDR3 length: 15 amino acids. Germline V gives CDR1 LNHDA, CDR2 SQIVND (reference sequence). Here the CDR3 DNA reads TGTGCCAGTAGGTGGGACAGTTTTAGCAATCAGCCCCAGCATTTT. The encoded protein is CASRWDSFSNQPQHF.

This sequence joins TRBV30 and TRBJ1-4; 7 nucleotides agree with TRBD1. Germline V gives CDR1 GTSNPN, CDR2 SVGIG (reference sequence). The CDR3 length is 19 residues. Losses at the gene ends were 3 bases for V and 0 bases for J; bases not matched to a gene: 16. The CDR3 DNA is TGTGCCTGGAGCCAAACAGGGGCTGGCGTGAATGCAACTAATGAAAAACTGTTTTTT. Translation gives CAWSQTGAGVNATNEKLFF. Full variable domain (rest looked up from reference TRBV30 and TRBJ1-4): SQTIHQWPATLVQPVGSPLSLECTVEGTSNPNLYWYRQAAGRGLQLLFYSVGIGQISSEVPQNLSASRPQDRQFILSSKKLLLSDSGFYLCAWSQTGAGVNATNEKLFFGSGTQLSVL.

This chain uses TRBV4-1 with TRBJ1-1; D might be TRBD1 (5 bases). The CDR3 sequence is 15 residues long. Deletions cut 0 bases from V and 1 base from J, with 9 bases between. Germline V gives CDR1 MGHRA, CDR2 YSYEKL. The CDR3: CASSQDWQGNTEAFF. CDR3 coding DNA: TGCGCCAGCAGCCAAGATTGGCAGGGGAACACTGAAGCTTTCTTT.

The chain couples TRBV7-2 to TRBJ2-1, with 10 nucleotides matching TRBD2. The CDR3 loop spans 16 amino acids. Trimming cost V 1 base and J 10 bases; bases outside gene matches: 10. Germline assignment: CDR1 SGHTA and CDR2 FQGNSA. CDR3 loop: CASSLGPSGGWSEQFF. The CDR3 nucleotides read TGTGCCAGCAGCTTAGGCCCTAGCGGGGGTTGGTCAGAGCAGTTCTTC.

The CDR3 bases are TGTGCCAGCAGTTCGTTTGGGGGCGGGCAGCCCCAGCATTTT. As protein: CASSSFGGGQPQHF. The chain combines TRBV6-5 with TRBJ1-5, with D possibly being TRBD1 (6 bases). V was clipped by 4 bases and J by 7 bases, with 14 bases between them. The CDR3 has 14 amino acids. Looked up from germline, CDR1 is MNHEY and CDR2 is SVGAGI.

The rearrangement joins TRBV15 to TRBJ1-4; 11 positions agree with TRBD1. The germline V gene has CDR1 LNHNV and CDR2 YYDKDF (reference sequence). The CDR3 contains 15 residues. Trimming at V came to 0 bases and at J to 8 bases, leaving 2 bases not matched to a gene. Here the CDR3 reads CATSREDRGHEKLFF. The CDR3 DNA sequence: TGTGCCACCAGCAGAGAGGACAGGGGGCACGAAAAACTGTTTTTT.

The chain combines TRBV27 with TRBJ2-7, with TRBD2 matching 7 bases. CDR1 MNHEY and CDR2 SMNVEV come from the germline V gene (reference sequence). V shed 3 bases, J shed 7 bases, and the junction held 9 bases outside the gene matches. This CDR3 comprises 14 residues. CDR3 loop: CASSFEAGAHEQYF. The CDR3 region has the DNA TGTGCCAGCAGTTTTGAGGCGGGAGCTCATGAGCAGTACTTC.

V usage is TRBV7-2 and J usage is TRBJ2-2; 8 bases line up with TRBD2. V gave up 6 bases and J gave up 1 base; unmatched junction bases: 7. The length of the CDR3 is 16 residues. CDR1 and CDR2 from the germline V gene are SGHTA and FQGNSA. The CDR3 DNA is TGTGCCAGCAGGCCAACCGGGACTAGGAACACCGGGGAGCTGTTTTTT. Amino acids: CASRPTGTRNTGELFF.

This chain joins TRBV23-1 and TRBJ1-2, with D hard to call. TRBV23-1 is noted as an ORF with a role that remains uncertain. The germline V and J ends were trimmed by 1 base and 4 bases, with 13 bases remaining between them. CDR3 size: 15 residues. CDR3 in amino acids: CASSQLVRGIYGYTF. The CDR3 DNA reads TGCGCCAGCAGTCAATTAGTGAGAGGTATCTATGGCTACACCTTC.

This chain uses TRBV6-1 with TRBJ2-5, with TRBD1 as a possible D gene (6 bases). V shed 5 bases and J shed 1 base, with 14 bases lying between them. There are 15 residues in the CDR3. The germline V gene encodes CDR1 MNHNS and CDR2 SASEGT. CDR3 sequence (DNA): TGTGCCAGCAGTTTGACAGGTTCTACCCAAGAGACCCAGTACTTC. It encodes CASSLTGSTQETQYF.

J is TRBJ2-1 and V is TRBV7-8, with D uncertain. Germline V CDR1 and CDR2: SGHVS, FQNEAQ. The V gene lost 5 bases and the J gene lost 0 bases, with 8 bases spanning the gap. The CDR3 is 14 residues long. The CDR3 sequence is CASSLSSSYNEQFF. CDR3 DNA sequence: TGTGCCAGCAGCCTGTCGAGCTCCTACAATGAGCAGTTCTTC.

This clone was counted between two and nine times. The chain has TRBV5-6 and TRBJ1-2; 8 positions agree with TRBD1. Germline-derived CDR1 and CDR2 are SGHDT and YYEEEE. This CDR3 spans 12 amino acids. The junction had 0 bases not matched to a gene; V was cut back by 0 bases and J by 8 bases. The CDR3 reads CASSLGDRGYTF. The DNA of the CDR3 is TGTGCCAGCAGCTTGGGGGACAGGGGCTACACCTTC. Looking up the rest from reference TRBV5-6 and TRBJ1-2 gives the full variable domain: DAGVTQSPTHLIKTRGQQVTLRCSPKSGHDTVSWYQQALGQGPQFIFQYYEEEERQRGNFPDRFSGHQFPNYSSELNVNALLLGDSALYLCASSLGDRGYTFGSGTRLTVV.

J is TRBJ2-2 and V is TRBV5-1; 7 positions match TRBD1. In germline, CDR1 is SGHRS, CDR2 YFSETQ. V dropped 5 bases and J dropped 7; count of bases not matched to a gene: 5. The CDR3 totals 13 residues. The CDR3 spells CASRGRGFGELFF. The CDR3 DNA reads TGCGCCAGCAGAGGCAGGGGGTTCGGGGAGCTGTTTTTT. Together with reference TRBV5-1 and TRBJ2-2, the CDR3 gives the full variable domain: KAGVTQTPRYLIKTRGQQVTLSCSPISGHRSVSWYQQTPGQGLQFLFEYFSETQRNKGNFPGRFSGRQFSNSRSEMNVSTLELGDSALYLCASRGRGFGELFFGEGSRLTVL.

V gene TRBV2 combines with J gene TRBJ2-1, with D maybe TRBD1 (5 bases). V was trimmed by 4 bases and J by 6 bases, leaving 13 bases between them. The CDR3 loop spans 14 amino acids. Germline CDR1 SNHLY, CDR2 FYNNEI. The CDR3 region is CASSASRRANEQFF. CDR3 bases: TGTGCCAGCAGTGCCTCTCGCAGGGCCAATGAGCAGTTCTTC.

This clone has only a few counts. The chain recombines TRBV5-1 with TRBJ2-1; no clear D. This CDR3 is built from 13 residues. Germline V gene data show CDR1 as SGHRS and CDR2 as YFSETQ. Trimming stripped 0 bases from V and 5 bases from J, with 6 bases between. The DNA of the CDR3 is TGCGCCAGCAGCTTGGATGGCCACAATGAGCAGTTCTTC. This encodes CASSLDGHNEQFF. The variable domain in full, completed from reference TRBV5-1 and TRBJ2-1, reads KAGVTQTPRYLIKTRGQQVTLSCSPISGHRSVSWYQQTPGQGLQFLFEYFSETQRNKGNFPGRFSGRQFSNSRSEMNVSTLELGDSALYLCASSLDGHNEQFFGPGTRLTVL.

The rearrangement uses TRBV11-2 and TRBJ2-1, with 7 bases fitting TRBD2. Germline loops: CDR1 SGHAT, CDR2 FQNNGV. The length of the CDR3 is 14 residues. Trimming took 4 bases from V and 5 from J; bases not matched to a gene: 5. DNA of the CDR3: TGTGCCAGCAGCTCAGATCTAGCGGACAATGAGCAGTTCTTC. This sequence encodes CASSSDLADNEQFF. Using reference TRBV11-2 and TRBJ2-1 for the parts outside the CDR3, the full variable domain is EAGVAQSPRYKIIEKRQSVAFWCNPISGHATLYWYQQILGQGPKLLIQFQNNGVVDDSQLPKDRFSAERLKGVDSTLKIQPAKLEDSAVYLCASSSDLADNEQFFGPGTRLTVL.

The rearrangement uses TRBV4-3 and TRBJ2-4; D might be TRBD2 (6 bases). In germline, CDR1 is LGHNA, CDR2 YSLEER. Trimming pared 0 bases from V and 0 bases from J, leaving 15 bases between. The CDR3 is made up of 18 amino acids. In DNA, the CDR3 is TGCGCCAGCAGCCAAGAGGGGGGTATGGGGGGAGCCAAAAACATTCAGTACTTC. This sequence encodes CASSQEGGMGGAKNIQYF.

Only a few counts were recorded for this clone. CDR3 loop: CASRADPGLAGHYEQYF. CDR3 DNA: TGTGCCAGCAGAGCCGACCCGGGACTAGCGGGACACTACGAGCAGTACTTC. V and J are TRBV7-2 and TRBJ2-7; 13 bases match TRBD2. With V trimmed by 6 bases and J by 3 bases, 11 bases remained unmatched. There are 17 residues in the CDR3. Germline-derived CDR1 and CDR2 are SGHTA and FQGNSA. The variable domain in full, completed from reference TRBV7-2 and TRBJ2-7, reads GAGVSQSPSNKVTEKGKDVELRCDPISGHTALYWYRQSLGQGLEFLIYFQGNSAPDKSGLPSDRFSAERTGGSVSTLTIQRTQQEDSAVYLCASRADPGLAGHYEQYFGPGTRLTVT.

The rearrangement links TRBV25-1 to TRBJ2-3, with D tentatively TRBD1 (6 bases). Germline values: CDR1 MGHDK, CDR2 SYGVNS. V shed 3 bases and J shed 6 bases, with 16 bases lying between them. The CDR3 has 15 residues. CDR3 loop: CASSEKRKGDDTQYF. CDR3 sequence (DNA): TGTGCCAGCAGTGAGAAGCGGAAGGGGGACGATACGCAGTATTTT.

The V and J genes are TRBV7-2 and TRBJ2-2; possibly TRBD2 for D (6 bases). V was trimmed by 1 base and J by 5 bases, leaving 17 bases between them. Germline V CDR1 and CDR2: SGHTA, FQGNSA. The CDR3 has 17 residues. The CDR3 loop reads CASSLVPLAVPTGELFF. The CDR3 DNA follows: TGTGCCAGCAGCTTAGTCCCCTTAGCGGTCCCAACCGGGGAGCTGTTTTTT.

The chain is built from TRBV28 and TRBJ2-2; 8 bases fit TRBD1. CDR1 is MDHEN and CDR2 is SYDVKM in the germline V gene. The CDR3 spans 17 residues. With 3 bases clipped from V and 1 base from J, the junction kept 7 bases outside the gene matches. The CDR3 coding sequence is TGTGCCAGCAGTTTTTGTCCGGACAGGGTGAACACCGGGGAGCTGTTTTTT. It specifies CASSFCPDRVNTGELFF.

V usage is TRBV4-1 and J usage is TRBJ2-5; 9 bases map to TRBD1. Per the germline V gene, CDR1 is MGHRA and CDR2 is YSYEKL. The CDR3 covers 17 residues. V trimming: 4 bases; J trimming: 5 bases; junction bases outside the gene matches: 14. The CDR3 sequence: CASSPIPGQGMKETQYF. CDR3 nucleotide sequence: TGCGCCAGCAGCCCCATACCCGGACAGGGGATGAAGGAGACCCAGTACTTC.

This clone was observed a few times. V is TRBV5-1 and J is TRBJ2-5; D unclear. CDR1 is SGHRS, CDR2 YFSETQ, per germline. The V end lost 3 bases, the J end lost 6 bases, and 18 bases lay between the germline ends. This CDR3 has 15 residues. CDR3 DNA sequence: TGCGCCAGCAGCTACTCACAGTCCCCCCCAAAGACCCAGTACTTC. It codes for CASSYSQSPPKTQYF. The variable domain in full, with the rest retrieved from reference TRBV5-1 and TRBJ2-5, is KAGVTQTPRYLIKTRGQQVTLSCSPISGHRSVSWYQQTPGQGLQFLFEYFSETQRNKGNFPGRFSGRQFSNSRSEMNVSTLELGDSALYLCASSYSQSPPKTQYFGPGTRLLVL.

The table lists this clone with a few counts. The chain couples TRBV5-4 to TRBJ1-1, with no clear D. Germline V gives CDR1 SGHNT, CDR2 YYREEE (reference sequence). V was clipped by 1 base and J by 0 bases, with 25 bases between them. CDR3 size: 20 residues. CDR3 in DNA: TGTGCCAGCAGCTTGACGCACACAATTAATCTCAGGTTCTTGAACACTGAAGCTTTCTTT. Its protein product is CASSLTHTINLRFLNTEAFF.

Only a few counts were recorded for this clone. The V gene is TRBV19, the J gene TRBJ2-1; 13 nucleotides agree with TRBD2. CDR1 is LNHDA and CDR2 is SQIVND in the germline V gene (reference sequence). V shed 6 bases and J 1 base; nucleotides not matched to a gene: 9. The CDR3 is 18 amino acids. The CDR3 sequence: CASSQRTSGSFSYNEQFF. CDR3 in DNA: TGTGCCAGTAGCCAACGGACTAGCGGGAGTTTTTCCTACAATGAGCAGTTCTTC.

This clone was picked up one time. The J gene is TRBJ2-1, the V gene TRBV27, with 9 bases fitting TRBD1. The CDR3 covers 16 residues. Germline values: CDR1 MNHEY, CDR2 SMNVEV (reference sequence). Trimming removed 5 bases from V and 6 bases from J; junction bases left unmatched: 11. Here the CDR3 DNA reads TGTGCCAGCAGTGGTGCCGGGACAGGGTATGTCAATGAGCAGTTCTTC. It translates to CASSGAGTGYVNEQFF.

The rearrangement uses TRBV6-5 and TRBJ2-3, with TRBD2 matching over 9 bases. This CDR3 contains 15 residues. The V and J ends lost 8 bases and 1 base, in that order; junction bases with no gene match: 7. Looked up from germline, CDR1 is MNHEY and CDR2 is SVGAGI. CDR3 residues: CASAVAGEGTDTQYF. The CDR3 nucleotides read TGTGCCAGCGCAGTAGCGGGAGAGGGCACAGATACGCAGTATTTT.